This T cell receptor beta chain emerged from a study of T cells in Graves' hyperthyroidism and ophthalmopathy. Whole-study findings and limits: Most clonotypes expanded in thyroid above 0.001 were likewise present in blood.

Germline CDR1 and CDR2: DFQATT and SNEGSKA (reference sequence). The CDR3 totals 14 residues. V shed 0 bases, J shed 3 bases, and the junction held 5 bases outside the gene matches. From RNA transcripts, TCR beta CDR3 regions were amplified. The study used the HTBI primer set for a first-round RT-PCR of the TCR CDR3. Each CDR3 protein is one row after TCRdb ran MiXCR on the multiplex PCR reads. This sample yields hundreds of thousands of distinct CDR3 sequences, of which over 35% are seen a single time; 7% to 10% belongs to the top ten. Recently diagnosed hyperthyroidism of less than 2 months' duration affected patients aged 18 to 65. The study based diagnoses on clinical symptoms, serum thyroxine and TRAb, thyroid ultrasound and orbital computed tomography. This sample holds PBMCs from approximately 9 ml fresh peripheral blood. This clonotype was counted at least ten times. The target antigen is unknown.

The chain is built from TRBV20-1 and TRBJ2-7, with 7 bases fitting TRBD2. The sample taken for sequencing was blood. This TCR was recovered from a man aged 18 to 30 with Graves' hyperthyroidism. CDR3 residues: CSAREGGNFYEQYF. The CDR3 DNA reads TGCAGTGCTAGAGAGGGAGGGAATTTCTACGAGCAGTACTTC.